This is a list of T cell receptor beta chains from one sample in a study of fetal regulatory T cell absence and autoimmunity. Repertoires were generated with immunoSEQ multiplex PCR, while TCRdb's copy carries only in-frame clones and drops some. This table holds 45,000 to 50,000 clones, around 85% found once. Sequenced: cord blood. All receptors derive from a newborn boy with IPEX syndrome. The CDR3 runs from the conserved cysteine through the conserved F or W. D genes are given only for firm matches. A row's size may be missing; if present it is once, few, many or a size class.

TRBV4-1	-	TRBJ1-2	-	CASSQEVSRVYGYTF	TGCGCCAGCAGCCAAGAGGTTAGCCGCGTCTATGGCTACACCTTC
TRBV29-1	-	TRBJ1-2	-	CSVDRGTGYTF	TGCAGCGTTGACAGAGGGACCGGCTACACCTTC
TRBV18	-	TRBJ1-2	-	CASSPPGPQGPYGYTF	TGTGCCAGCTCACCACCGGGACCGCAAGGGCCTTATGGCTACACCTTC
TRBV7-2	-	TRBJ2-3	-	CASSPGGTDTQYF	TGTGCCAGCAGCCCCGGAGGCACAGATACGCAGTATTTT
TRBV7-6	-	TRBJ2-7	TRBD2	CASSSFPASGYEQYF	TGTGCCAGCAGCTCCTTCCCGGCTAGCGGCTACGAGCAGTACTTC
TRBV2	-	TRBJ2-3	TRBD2	CASTGGAPTDTQYF	TGTGCCAGTACCGGGGGGGCCCCCACAGATACGCAGTATTTT
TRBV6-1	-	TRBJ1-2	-	CASSEVVNANYGYTF	TGTGCCAGCAGTGAAGTGGTGAACGCTAACTATGGCTACACCTTC
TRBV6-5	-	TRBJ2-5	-	CASSYRLGGQETQYF	TGTGCCAGCAGTTACCGACTGGGCGGCCAAGAGACCCAGTACTTC
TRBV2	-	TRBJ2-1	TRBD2	CASRGGLYNEQFF	TGTGCCAGCAGGGGGGGGTTATACAATGAGCAGTTCTTC
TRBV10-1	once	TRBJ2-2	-	CASSEGAGELFF	TGCGCCAGCAGTGAGGGGGCCGGGGAGCTGTTTTTT